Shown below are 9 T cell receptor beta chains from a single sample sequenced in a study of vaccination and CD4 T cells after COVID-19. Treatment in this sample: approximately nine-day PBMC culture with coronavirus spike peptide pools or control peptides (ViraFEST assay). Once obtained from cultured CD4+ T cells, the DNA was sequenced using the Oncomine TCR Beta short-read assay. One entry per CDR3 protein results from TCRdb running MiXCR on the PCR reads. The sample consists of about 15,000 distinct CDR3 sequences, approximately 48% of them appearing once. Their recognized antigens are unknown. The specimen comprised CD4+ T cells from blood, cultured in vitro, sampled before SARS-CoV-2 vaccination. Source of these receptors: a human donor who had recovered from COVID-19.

For the CDR3, the DNA is TGCAGTGCTACAGGGAGGGGACTACAGCCCCAGCATTTT. Encoded protein: CSATGRGLQPQHF. The J gene is TRBJ1-5, the V gene TRBV20-1; D might be TRBD1 (5 bases). The CDR3 length is 13 residues. The germline V gene has CDR1 DFQATT and CDR2 SNEGSKA (reference sequence). V was trimmed by 4 bases and J by 7 bases, leaving 14 bases between them.

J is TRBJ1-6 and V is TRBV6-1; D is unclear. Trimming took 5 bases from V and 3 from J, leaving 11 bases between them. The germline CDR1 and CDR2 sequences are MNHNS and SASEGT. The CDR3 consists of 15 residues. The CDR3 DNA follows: TGTGCCAGCAGTCCCACCGCTGACTATAATTCACCCCTCCACTTT. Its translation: CASSPTADYNSPLHF.

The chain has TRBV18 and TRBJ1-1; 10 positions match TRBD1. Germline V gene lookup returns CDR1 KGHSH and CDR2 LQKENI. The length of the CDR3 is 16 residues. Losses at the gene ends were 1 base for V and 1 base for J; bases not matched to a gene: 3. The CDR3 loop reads CASSPRDRGQNTEAFF. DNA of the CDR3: TGTGCCAGCTCACCACGTGACAGGGGGCAGAACACTGAAGCTTTCTTT.

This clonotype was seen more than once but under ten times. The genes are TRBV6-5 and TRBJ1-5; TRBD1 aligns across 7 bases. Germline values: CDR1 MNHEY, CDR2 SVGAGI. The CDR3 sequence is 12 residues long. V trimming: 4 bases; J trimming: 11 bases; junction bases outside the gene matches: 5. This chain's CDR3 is CASSLDRAAQHF. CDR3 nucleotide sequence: TGTGCCAGCAGTTTAGACAGGGCGGCCCAGCATTTT.

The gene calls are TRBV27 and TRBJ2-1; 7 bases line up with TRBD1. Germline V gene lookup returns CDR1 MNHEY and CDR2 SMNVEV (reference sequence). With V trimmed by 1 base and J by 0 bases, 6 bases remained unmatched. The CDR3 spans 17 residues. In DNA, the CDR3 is TGTGCCAGCAGTTTATATGGGACAGCCCGCTCCTACAATGAGCAGTTCTTC. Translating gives CASSLYGTARSYNEQFF.

The chain's CDR3 is CASSKSRDRGHYEQYF. CDR3 nucleotides: TGTGCCAGCAGTAAGTCCCGGGACAGGGGGCACTACGAGCAGTACTTC. The rearrangement links TRBV6-2 or TRBV6-3 to TRBJ2-7; 12 bases are shared with TRBD1. Trimming at V came to 5 bases and at J to 3 bases, leaving 8 bases not matched to a gene. CDR3 length: 16 amino acids. Germline V lookup: CDR1 MNHEY, CDR2 SVGEGT.

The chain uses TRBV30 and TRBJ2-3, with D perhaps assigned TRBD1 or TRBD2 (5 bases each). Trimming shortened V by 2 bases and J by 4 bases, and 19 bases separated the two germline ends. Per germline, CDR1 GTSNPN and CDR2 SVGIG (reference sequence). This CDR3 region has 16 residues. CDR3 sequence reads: CAWSPRGPGPADTQYF. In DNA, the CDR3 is TGTGCCTGGAGTCCCAGAGGGCCAGGGCCCGCAGATACGCAGTATTTT.

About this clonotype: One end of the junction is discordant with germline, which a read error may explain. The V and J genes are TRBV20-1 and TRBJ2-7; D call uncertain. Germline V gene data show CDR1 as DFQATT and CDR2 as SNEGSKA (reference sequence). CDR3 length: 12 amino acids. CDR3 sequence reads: CSGRESSYEPYF. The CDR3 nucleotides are TGCAGTGGCCGCGAGTCCTCCTACGAGCCGTACTTC.

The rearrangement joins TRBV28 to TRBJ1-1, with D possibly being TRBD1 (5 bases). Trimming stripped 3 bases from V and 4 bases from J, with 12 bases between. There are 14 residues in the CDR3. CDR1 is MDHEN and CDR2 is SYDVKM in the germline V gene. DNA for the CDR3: TGTGCCAGCAGTTTTTGGCAGGGAGGCACTGAAGCTTTCTTT. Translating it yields CASSFWQGGTEAFF.